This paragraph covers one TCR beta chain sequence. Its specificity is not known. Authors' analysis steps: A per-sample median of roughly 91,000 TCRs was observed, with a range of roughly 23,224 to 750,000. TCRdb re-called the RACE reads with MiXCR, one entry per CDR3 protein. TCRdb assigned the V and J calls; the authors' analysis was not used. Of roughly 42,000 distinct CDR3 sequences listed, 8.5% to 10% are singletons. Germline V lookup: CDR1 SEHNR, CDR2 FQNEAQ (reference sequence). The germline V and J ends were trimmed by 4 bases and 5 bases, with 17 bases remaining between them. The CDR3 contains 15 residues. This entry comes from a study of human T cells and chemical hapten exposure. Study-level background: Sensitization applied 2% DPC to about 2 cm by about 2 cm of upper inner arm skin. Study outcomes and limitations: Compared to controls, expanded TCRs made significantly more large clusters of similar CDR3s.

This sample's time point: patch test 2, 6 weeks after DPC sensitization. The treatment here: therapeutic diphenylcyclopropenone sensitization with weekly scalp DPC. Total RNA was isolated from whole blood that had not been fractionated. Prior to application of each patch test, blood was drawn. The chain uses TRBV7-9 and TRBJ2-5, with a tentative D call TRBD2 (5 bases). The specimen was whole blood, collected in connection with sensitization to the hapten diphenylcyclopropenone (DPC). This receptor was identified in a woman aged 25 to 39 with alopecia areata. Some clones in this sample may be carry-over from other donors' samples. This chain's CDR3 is CASSSGKFPWETQYF. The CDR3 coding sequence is TGTGCCAGCAGCTCCGGGAAGTTTCCATGGGAGACCCAGTACTTC.